A selection of T cell receptor beta chains follows, all from one sample in a study of T-cell memory formation after mild COVID-19. MiXCR was run by TCRdb on the 5' RACE reads, yielding one entry per CDR3 protein. Among some 300,000 distinct CDR3 sequences listed, roughly 20% were seen once. Sequenced material: PBMCs or a T cell subset sorted from them (not recorded which). Receptors were obtained from a man younger than 35 who had mild COVID-19 (a few samples of this study predate the infection). Cell type and time point are not known. CDR3s include the opening cysteine and the closing phenylalanine or tryptophan. The order of the fields is clone size, V gene, D gene, J gene, CDR3 protein, CDR3 DNA. A D gene is named only where the DNA matches it firmly. Where a row states a size, it is once, few, many or the class of an expanded clone; other rows omit it.

>few|TRBV14|.|TRBJ1-2
CASSQTGRDGYTF
TGTGCCAGCAGCCAAACAGGGCGGGATGGCTACACCTTC
>many|TRBV7-9|TRBD1|TRBJ2-7
CASSSRDRGAEQYF
TGTGCCAGCAGCTCCAGGGACAGGGGGGCCGAGCAGTACTTC
>.|TRBV7-9|.|TRBJ1-3
CASSGSAGNTIYF
TGTGCCAGCAGTGGGTCGGCTGGAAACACCATATATTTT
>.|TRBV7-2|TRBD2|TRBJ2-1
CASSLAGTGGGYNEQFF
TGTGCCAGCAGCTTAGCGGGGACGGGAGGTGGATACAATGAGCAGTTCTTC
>few|TRBV2|.|TRBJ2-7
CASSGADRYEQYF
TGTGCCAGCAGTGGGGCGGACCGCTACGAGCAGTACTTC
>many|TRBV7-3|TRBD1|TRBJ2-2
CASSSGQGYTGELFF
TGTGCCAGCAGCTCGGGACAGGGCTACACCGGGGAGCTGTTTTTT
>.|TRBV6-5|.|TRBJ1-2
CASSYRTLGGRHF
TGTGCCAGCAGTTATAGGACCCTCGGCGGACGGCACTTC
>.|TRBV7-9|.|TRBJ1-1
CASSLAVDWGTEAFF
TGTGCCAGCAGCTTAGCCGTGGATTGGGGCACTGAAGCTTTCTTT
>.|TRBV11-2|.|TRBJ1-1
CASSSWGTQNTEAFF
TGTGCCAGCAGCTCGTGGGGGACGCAGAACACTGAAGCTTTCTTT
>.|TRBV4-3|.|TRBJ1-5
CASSQDGDYNSNQPQHF
TGCGCCAGCAGCCAAGATGGAGACTACAATAGCAATCAGCCCCAGCATTTT
>.|TRBV6-2/TRBV6-3|.|TRBJ2-3
CASSSFTGTTDTQYF
TGTGCCAGCAGTTCCTTCACGGGGACCACAGATACGCAGTATTTT
>.|TRBV2|TRBD1|TRBJ1-6
CASSDKAGQGNSPLHF
TGTGCCAGCAGTGATAAGGCGGGACAGGGGAATTCACCCCTCCACTTT
>.|TRBV9|.|TRBJ1-5
CASSVYGESGPQHF
TGTGCCAGCAGCGTATATGGGGAGTCGGGGCCCCAGCATTTT
>few|TRBV30|.|TRBJ2-7
CAWSVDRYEQYF
TGTGCCTGGAGTGTGGATCGATACGAGCAGTACTTC
>few|TRBV3-1|.|TRBJ1-5
CASSQDQPGLNQPQHF
TGTGCCAGCAGCCAAGATCAGCCAGGGCTTAATCAGCCCCAGCATTTT
>.|TRBV6-1|.|TRBJ2-2
CASSAENTGELFF
TGTGCCAGCAGTGCGGAGAACACCGGGGAGCTGTTTTTT
>.|TRBV15|.|TRBJ1-3
CATSPGGLGNTIYF
TGTGCCACCTCCCCGGGGGGGCTAGGAAACACCATATATTTT
>few|TRBV4-2|TRBD2|TRBJ2-1
CASSQAGTSGTHSYNEQFF
TGTGCCAGCAGCCAGGCTGGGACTAGCGGGACCCACTCCTACAATGAGCAGTTCTTC
>.|TRBV6-1|.|TRBJ1-5
CASSAGATNQPQHF
TGTGCCAGCAGTGCGGGCGCTACGAATCAGCCCCAGCATTTT
>few|TRBV28|TRBD2|TRBJ2-3
CAPGGPSRADTQYF
TGTGCCCCGGGGGGGCCCTCGAGGGCAGATACGCAGTATTTT
>.|TRBV6-2/TRBV6-3|.|TRBJ1-2
CASSYGDRGAGTF
TGTGCCAGCAGTTACGGGGACCGAGGAGCGGGGACCTTC
>.|TRBV7-7|.|TRBJ1-2
CASPRYGYTF
TGTGCCAGCCCCCGGTATGGCTACACCTTC
>many|TRBV7-9|.|TRBJ2-1
CASSPLRLGPNEQFF
TGTGCCAGCAGCCCGTTGAGACTAGGCCCCAATGAGCAGTTCTTC
>few|TRBV27|.|TRBJ1-5
CASSLGTGSGGQPQHF
TGTGCCAGCAGTTTGGGGACCGGATCCGGCGGCCAGCCCCAGCATTTT
>.|TRBV5-1|.|TRBJ2-5
CASSYRPMKETQYF
TGCGCCAGCAGCTACCGACCTATGAAAGAGACCCAGTACTTC
>few|TRBV10-3|.|TRBJ1-2
CAISDRRRGHGYTF
TGTGCCATCAGTGACCGGCGCAGGGGCCATGGCTACACCTTC
>few|TRBV12-3/TRBV12-4|TRBD1|TRBJ1-2
CASSLRDRGRGTF
TGTGCCAGCAGTTTACGGGACAGGGGGCGCGGCACCTTC
>few|TRBV28|.|TRBJ1-2
CASMVELGGYTF
TGTGCCAGCATGGTCGAGTTAGGCGGCTACACCTTC
>few|TRBV7-2|.|TRBJ2-5
CASSFARQETQYF
TGTGCCAGCAGCTTCGCCCGCCAAGAGACCCAGTACTTC
>few|TRBV12-3/TRBV12-4|.|TRBJ2-7
CASSLLGAHEQYF
TGTGCCAGCAGTTTGTTGGGGGCCCACGAGCAGTACTTC
>.|TRBV10-1|.|TRBJ1-2
CASSDDRTYGYTF
TGCGCCAGCAGTGATGACAGGACCTATGGCTACACCTTC
>.|TRBV2|.|TRBJ1-4
CARSRLEGNEKLFF
TGTGCCAGATCAAGATTAGAGGGTAATGAAAAACTGTTTTTT
>few|TRBV7-9|.|TRBJ1-2
CASSLAQGISGYTF
TGTGCCAGCAGCTTAGCCCAGGGGATCAGTGGCTACACCTTC
>.|TRBV20-1|.|TRBJ2-5
CSAPKTGQETQYF
TGCAGTGCTCCGAAGACAGGACAAGAGACCCAGTACTTC
>few|TRBV12-3/TRBV12-4|.|TRBJ1-1
CASSSGDLPEAFF
TGTGCCAGCAGTTCTGGGGACTTGCCTGAAGCTTTCTTT
>.|TRBV30|.|TRBJ2-3
CAWSEITDTQYF
TGTGCCTGGAGTGAAATCACAGATACGCAGTATTTT
>.|TRBV11-2|.|TRBJ2-2
CASSNGQFTGELFF
TGTGCCAGCAGCAATGGACAGTTCACCGGGGAGCTGTTTTTT
>.|TRBV24-1|.|TRBJ2-1
CATSDLGKNEQFF
TGTGCCACCAGTGATTTGGGGAAAAATGAGCAGTTCTTC
>few|TRBV7-3|.|TRBJ1-1
CASSATQNTEAFF
TGTGCCAGCAGCGCGACCCAGAACACTGAAGCTTTCTTT
>few|TRBV6-5|TRBD1|TRBJ2-1
CASSYVGDRAHEQFF
TGTGCCAGCAGTTACGTTGGGGACAGGGCTCATGAGCAGTTCTTC
>.|TRBV19|TRBD2|TRBJ2-3
CASSIAGGVLGDTQYF
TGTGCCAGTAGTATAGCGGGGGGGGTGCTCGGAGATACGCAGTATTTT
>many|TRBV5-1|.|TRBJ2-1
CASSFLGADSYNEQFF
TGCGCCAGCAGCTTTTTGGGGGCGGACTCCTACAATGAGCAGTTCTTC
>once|TRBV5-6|TRBD1|TRBJ1-2
CASSLPGQGYGYTF
TGTGCCAGCAGCTTGCCGGGACAGGGGTATGGCTACACCTTC
>.|TRBV5-1|TRBD2|TRBJ2-7
CASSPGSGAFSYEQYF
TGCGCCAGCAGCCCGGGGAGCGGGGCGTTCTCCTACGAGCAGTACTTC
>.|TRBV6-6|.|TRBJ1-1
CASSYAPSRGETEAFF
TGTGCCAGCAGTTACGCTCCGAGTAGGGGAGAGACTGAAGCTTTCTTT
>once|TRBV5-6|TRBD1|TRBJ1-2
CASSSSFQGAKGYTF
TGTGCCAGCAGTTCTTCTTTTCAGGGGGCGAAGGGCTACACCTTC